A selection of T cell receptor beta chains follows, all from one sample in a study of blood T cells in healthy people across ages. TCRdb recomputed calls from the 5' RACE reads with MiXCR, one row per CDR3 protein. This repertoire shows approximately 780,000 distinct CDR3 sequences, about a quarter found once; its top ten account for over 2.5%. These data are also associated with another study on T cells of mothers and their children.

The sequenced sample consisted of blood. These receptors all stem from a boy aged 5-17 years in good health. CDR3s include the opening cysteine and the closing phenylalanine or tryptophan. The order of the fields is J gene, clone size, D gene, CDR3 length, V gene, CDR3 DNA, CDR3 protein. D genes are given only for firm matches. The listing skips clone size in some rows; elsewhere it reads once, few, many or a size class.

>TRBJ2-5|NA|NA|11|TRBV20-1
TGCAGTGCTGTACAAGGCGAGACCCAGTACTTC
CSAVQGETQYF
>TRBJ2-1|NA|NA|12|TRBV29-1
TGCAGCGTTGGTACAGGGCCCAATGAGCAGTTCTTC
CSVGTGPNEQFF
>TRBJ2-5|few|TRBD1|14|TRBV18
TGTGCCAGCTCAGGGACAGGGCAACAAGAGACCCAGTACTTC
CASSGTGQQETQYF
>TRBJ2-1|few|TRBD2|15|TRBV14
TGTGCCAGCAGCCAAGGGACTAGCGTTTACAATGAGCAGTTCTTC
CASSQGTSVYNEQFF
>TRBJ2-5|NA|TRBD2|13|TRBV18
TGTGCCAGCTCAGTAGCGGGGGAAGAGACCCAGTACTTC
CASSVAGEETQYF
>TRBJ2-3|NA|TRBD1|16|TRBV12-3/TRBV12-4
TGTGCCAGCAGTAGGGACAGGGGGGATAGCGCAGATACGCAGTATTTC
CASSRDRGDSADTQYF
>TRBJ2-7|NA|NA|13|TRBV3-1
TGTGCCAGCAGCCACGGGTCTGTGGGCGAGCAGTACTTC
CASSHGSVGEQYF
>TRBJ2-1|NA|NA|16|TRBV19
TGTGCCAGTAGTAAGACAGCGACTAGCTCCTACAATGAGCAGTTCTTC
CASSKTATSSYNEQFF
>TRBJ1-2|few|TRBD1|13|TRBV3-1
TGTGCCAGCAGCCCTTACAGGGGCGGGGGCTACACCTTC
CASSPYRGGGYTF
>TRBJ2-1|many|TRBD2|15|TRBV5-1
TGCGCCAGCAGCTTGGCCGGGGGGGCCTACAATGAGCAGTTCTTC
CASSLAGGAYNEQFF
>TRBJ2-3|NA|NA|17|TRBV6-1
TGTGCCAGCAGCGAGGAAGCGCGGGGACGGCGGGCAGATACGCAGTATTTT
CASSEEARGRRADTQYF
>TRBJ2-1|NA|TRBD2|14|TRBV2
TGTGCCAGCACTGATGGTGGCGGGGGGGCCTCGCAGTTCTTC
CASTDGGGGASQFF
>TRBJ2-3|few|NA|13|TRBV7-9
TGTGCCGGCAGCTTAGTTGGGCCAGATACGCAGTATTTT
CAGSLVGPDTQYF
>TRBJ2-5|NA|TRBD1|13|TRBV7-6
TGTACCAGCAGCTGGGGACAGCGGGAGACCCAGTACTTC
CTSSWGQRETQYF
>TRBJ2-7|few|NA|15|TRBV7-9
TGTGCCAGCAGCCATCGGAGGGAAGGAGTCTACGAGCAGTACTTC
CASSHRREGVYEQYF
>TRBJ2-5|NA|NA|14|TRBV18
TGTGCCAGCTCACCTGGAGCTGTCCAAGAGACCCAGTACTTC
CASSPGAVQETQYF
>TRBJ2-1|NA|NA|13|TRBV27
TGTGCCAGCAGGTTGGGGGGCGGCTATGAGCAGTTCTTC
CASRLGGGYEQFF
>TRBJ1-1|NA|NA|15|TRBV27
TGTGCCAGCAGCCCCCAGGACTCCTGGAAGTCAGAAGCTTTCTTT
CASSPQDSWKSEAFF
>TRBJ1-5|NA|NA|13|TRBV20-1
TGCAGTGGCGAACAGGATAGCAATCAGCCCCAGCATTTT
CSGEQDSNQPQHF
>TRBJ1-2|NA|NA|14|TRBV29-1
TGCAGCGTTGAACAAGGGATCGGGCACTATGGCTACACCTTC
CSVEQGIGHYGYTF
>TRBJ1-3|many|NA|16|TRBV7-9
TGTGCCAGCAGCCAAGGCCAGGGTTTCTCTGGAAACACCATATATTTT
CASSQGQGFSGNTIYF
>TRBJ2-1|NA|TRBD2|15|TRBV4-1
TGCGCCAGCAGCCAAGAGCCGGGACTAGGCAATGAGCAGTTCTTC
CASSQEPGLGNEQFF
>TRBJ2-1|few|TRBD2|17|TRBV6-1
TGTGCCAGCAGTGAAGCTCGGCTAGCGGGGGGGTACAATGAGCAGTTCTTC
CASSEARLAGGYNEQFF
>TRBJ1-3|few|NA|14|TRBV6-5
TGTGCCAGCAGGCTAACAGGGAGTGGAAACACCATATATTTT
CASRLTGSGNTIYF
>TRBJ1-5|NA|TRBD1|15|TRBV28
TGTGCCAGCATCTTTCGGCCAGGGGGTCATCAGCCCCAGCATTTT
CASIFRPGGHQPQHF
>TRBJ2-2|NA|NA|15|TRBV7-9
TGTGCCAGCAGTCCAGGGCCTCCGAACACCGGGGAGCTGTTTTTT
CASSPGPPNTGELFF
>TRBJ1-6|NA|NA|17|TRBV6-5
TGTGCCAGCAGTTACTCGATCATAGAGGTCTTTAATTCACCCCTCCACTTT
CASSYSIIEVFNSPLHF
>TRBJ2-7|few|NA|15|TRBV27
TGTGCCAGCAGTTTATTCCAGGGTCGGGGCTACGAGCAGTACTTC
CASSLFQGRGYEQYF
>TRBJ2-6|NA|NA|15|TRBV27
TGTGCCAGCAGTTGGGGTATCTCTGGGGCCAACGTCCTGACTTTC
CASSWGISGANVLTF
>TRBJ1-4|few|NA|12|TRBV12-3/TRBV12-4
TGTGCCAGCAGTCCGGGGACGGATAAACTGTTTTTT
CASSPGTDKLFF
>TRBJ1-2|few|NA|14|TRBV12-3/TRBV12-4
TGTGCCAGCAGTTTAGCGCGGAGGGTACGAGGCTACACCTTC
CASSLARRVRGYTF
>TRBJ2-1|many|NA|13|TRBV5-1
TGCGCCAGCAGCTTGGGGGTGCCGGGTGAGCAGTTCTTC
CASSLGVPGEQFF
>TRBJ2-5|many|TRBD2|15|TRBV7-2
TGTGCCAGCAGCTTAGGGGGACTAGCGGAAGAGACCCAGTACTTC
CASSLGGLAEETQYF
>TRBJ2-5|NA|NA|14|TRBV20-1
TGCAGTGCTCCCTTGGCCGGAGGTGGGAAGACCCAGTACTTC
CSAPLAGGGKTQYF
>TRBJ2-5|NA|NA|19|TRBV18
TGTGCCAGCTCACCAGAACGGCCAGGAGCACTCCGGTACCAAGAGACCCAGTACTTC
CASSPERPGALRYQETQYF
>TRBJ1-4|NA|NA|12|TRBV24-1
TGTGCCACCAGTGACCTGAACGAAAAACTGTTTTTT
CATSDLNEKLFF